This T cell receptor (beta chain) stems from a study of T cell responses to AZD1222 COVID-19 vaccine. The study's findings and limits: Donors in the cohort were predominantly white British and more often female, and clonal diversity was possibly underestimated. Baseline antibody screening turned up just six or seven seropositive AZD1222 recipients.

This clone showed up just a few times. Its specificity is not known. Here immunoSEQ multiplex PCR was the method, and the copy in TCRdb shows in-frame clones only, minus some. The table lists around 190,000 clones, 80% to 95% of them singletons, with roughly 1.7% in the top ten. The CDR3 is made up of 14 amino acids. V lost 0 bases and J lost 3, with 7 bases in between. Germline CDR1 reads MNHNS; CDR2 reads SASEGT. This chain links TRBV6-1 with TRBJ2-3, with D perhaps TRBD1 (5 bases). This clonotype originated in an adult who received the AZD1222 COVID-19 vaccine. Sequenced here: peripheral blood, sampled 28 days after the second AZD1222 dose. The CDR3 is CASSEAGVTDTQYF. The CDR3 DNA reads TGTGCCAGCAGTGAAGCAGGGGTAACAGATACGCAGTATTTT.